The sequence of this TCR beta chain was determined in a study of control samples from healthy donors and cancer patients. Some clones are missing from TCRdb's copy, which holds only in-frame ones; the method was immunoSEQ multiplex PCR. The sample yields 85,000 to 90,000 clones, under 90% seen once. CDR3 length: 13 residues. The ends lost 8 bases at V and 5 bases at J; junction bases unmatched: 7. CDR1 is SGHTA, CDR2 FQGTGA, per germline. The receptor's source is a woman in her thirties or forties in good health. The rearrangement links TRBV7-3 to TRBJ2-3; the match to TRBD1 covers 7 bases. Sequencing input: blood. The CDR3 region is CASGRGREDTQYF. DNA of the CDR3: TGTGCCAGCGGTAGGGGGCGCGAAGATACGCAGTATTTT.